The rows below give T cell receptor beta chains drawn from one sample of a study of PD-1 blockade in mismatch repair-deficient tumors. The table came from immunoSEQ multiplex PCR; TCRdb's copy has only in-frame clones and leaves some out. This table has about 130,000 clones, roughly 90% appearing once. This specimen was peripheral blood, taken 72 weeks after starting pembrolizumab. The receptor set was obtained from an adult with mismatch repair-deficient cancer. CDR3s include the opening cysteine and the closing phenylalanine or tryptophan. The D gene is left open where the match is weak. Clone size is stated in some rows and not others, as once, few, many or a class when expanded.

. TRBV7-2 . CASSLGRHTEAFF
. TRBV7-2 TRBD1 CASSWDREAGANVLTF
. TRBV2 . CASSELAPSSYNEQFF
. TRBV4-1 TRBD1 CASSHVRTGSGNTIYF
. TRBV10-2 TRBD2 CASSETSGETQYF
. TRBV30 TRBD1 CATGGQGAVRTEAFF
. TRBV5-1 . CASSDGSGANVLTF
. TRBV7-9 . CASSLGGATEAFF
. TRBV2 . CASSDGQLGTYEQYF
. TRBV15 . CATSRDHARGYNEQFF
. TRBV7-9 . CASSEDGSVYEQYF
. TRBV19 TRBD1 CASSTSRTGRNQPQHF
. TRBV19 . CASGWGNSYEQYF
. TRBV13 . CASSPRGAPLLGYTF
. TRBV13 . CASRLRGSSYNEQFF
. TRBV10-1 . CASSFGQGGADTQYF
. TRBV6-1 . CAILFQPNTEAFF
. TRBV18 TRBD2 CASSPGREREQYF
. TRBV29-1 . CSVEEGGEQFF
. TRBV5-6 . CASSLASTEAFF
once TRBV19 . CASSIDGVSGYTF
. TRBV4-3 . CASSSQTRPIEQFF
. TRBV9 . CASSDKGRSTDTQYF